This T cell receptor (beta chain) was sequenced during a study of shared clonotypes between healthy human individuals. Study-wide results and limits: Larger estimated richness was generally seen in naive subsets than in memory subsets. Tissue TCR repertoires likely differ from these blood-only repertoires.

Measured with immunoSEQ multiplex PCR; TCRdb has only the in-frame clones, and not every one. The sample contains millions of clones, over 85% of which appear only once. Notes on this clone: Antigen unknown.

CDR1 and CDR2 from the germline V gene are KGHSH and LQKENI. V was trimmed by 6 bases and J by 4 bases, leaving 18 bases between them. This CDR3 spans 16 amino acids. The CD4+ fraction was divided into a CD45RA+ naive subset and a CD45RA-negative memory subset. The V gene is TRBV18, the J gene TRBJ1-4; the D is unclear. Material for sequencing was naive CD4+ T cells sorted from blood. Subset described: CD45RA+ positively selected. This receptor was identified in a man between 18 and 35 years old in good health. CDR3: CASSPESGFGNEKLFF. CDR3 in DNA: TGTGCCAGCTCCCCGGAGTCGGGGTTTGGTAATGAAAAACTGTTTTTT.